The clone carrying this T cell receptor beta chain was seen repeatedly, ten times or more. What it binds is not known. Libraries from naive CD8 cells were generated from about 20,000 to 1,000,000 sorted cells (with 10%, 30% or 50% RNA). The sample is drawn from a study of molecular identifiers for immune sequencing clone quantification. Germline CDR1 and CDR2: ENHRY and SYGVKD. This CDR3 region has 11 residues. The V and J ends lost 10 bases and 4 bases, in that order; junction bases with no gene match: 4. Study results and caveats: Highly expanded clone sizes could end up underestimated if a barcode were shared by identical TCR molecules.

It was with previously described methods and listed TCR primers that bulk TCR libraries were made. TCRdb processed the PCR reads anew with MiXCR; each CDR3 protein has one entry. The sample has about 60,000 distinct CDR3 sequences; around 19% are singletons. This receptor was taken from a human donor in good health. Some libraries in this study had Jurkat cell RNA spiked in. J is TRBJ2-7 and V is TRBV10-3, with 7 positions matching TRBD1. The sample taken for sequencing was naive CD8+ T cells from blood, with Jurkat cell RNA spiked in. Described subset: FACS-sorted CD8+CD4-CCR7+CD45RA+ naive T cells. Written as DNA, the CDR3 is TGTGCCACCCAGGGGGATTACGAGCAGTACTTC. It specifies CATQGDYEQYF.